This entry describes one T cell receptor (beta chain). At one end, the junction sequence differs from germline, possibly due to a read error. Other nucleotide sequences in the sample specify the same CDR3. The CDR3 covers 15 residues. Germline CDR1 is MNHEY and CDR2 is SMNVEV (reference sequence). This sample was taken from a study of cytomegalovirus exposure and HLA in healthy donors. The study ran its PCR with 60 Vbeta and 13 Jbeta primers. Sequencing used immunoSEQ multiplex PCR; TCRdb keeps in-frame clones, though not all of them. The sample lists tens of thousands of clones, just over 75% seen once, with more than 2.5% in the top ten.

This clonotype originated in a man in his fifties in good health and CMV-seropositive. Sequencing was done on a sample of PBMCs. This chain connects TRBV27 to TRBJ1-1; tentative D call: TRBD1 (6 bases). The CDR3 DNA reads TGTGCCAGCAGCACCACGGACAGCATGAACACCGAAGCTTTCTTT. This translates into CASSTTDSMNTEAFF.